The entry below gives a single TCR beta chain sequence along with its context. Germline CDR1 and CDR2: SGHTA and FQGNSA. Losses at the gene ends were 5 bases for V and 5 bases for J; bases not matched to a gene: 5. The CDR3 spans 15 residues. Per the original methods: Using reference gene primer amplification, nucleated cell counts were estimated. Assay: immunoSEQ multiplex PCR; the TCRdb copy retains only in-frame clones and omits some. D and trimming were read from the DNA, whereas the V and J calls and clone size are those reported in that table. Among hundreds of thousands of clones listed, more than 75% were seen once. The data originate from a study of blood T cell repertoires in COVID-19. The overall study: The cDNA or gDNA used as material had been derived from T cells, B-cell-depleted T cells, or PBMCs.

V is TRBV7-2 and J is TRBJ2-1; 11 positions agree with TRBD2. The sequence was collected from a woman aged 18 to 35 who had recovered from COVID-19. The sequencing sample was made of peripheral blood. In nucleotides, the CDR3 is TGTGCCAGCAGCCCTACTAGCGGGAGCCACAATGAGCAGTTCTTC. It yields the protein CASSPTSGSHNEQFF.